These T cell receptor beta chains were read from a single sample in a study of T cell responses to AZD1222 COVID-19 vaccine. Repertoires were generated with immunoSEQ multiplex PCR, while TCRdb's copy carries only in-frame clones and drops some. Counted here are around 94,000 clones, 70% to 90% occurring once; the ten biggest clones make up roughly 14%. The source material was peripheral blood, sampled on day 0 of AZD1222 vaccination. The origin of the receptors is an adult in good health. The CDR3 runs from the conserved cysteine through the conserved F or W. A D gene is named only where the DNA matches it firmly. Clone size, where shown, is once, few, many, or a class for clones that have expanded.

abundance	d_gene	v_gene	j_gene	CDR3nt	CDR3aa
-	-	TRBV7-2	TRBJ2-5	TGTGCCAGCAGCTCGCCCTTAACAGGGATCGAGACCCAGTACTTC	CASSSPLTGIETQYF
-	-	TRBV25-1	TRBJ1-6	TGTGCCAGCAGTGAGCGGTCTGGCAATAATTCACCCCTCCACTTT	CASSERSGNNSPLHF
once	TRBD2	TRBV4-2	TRBJ2-2	TGTGCCAGCAGCCAAGAACCCCCGGGGGGACCACAAGGAGGGGAGCTGTTTTTT	CASSQEPPGGPQGGELFF
-	TRBD2	TRBV7-8	TRBJ2-1	TGTGCCAGCAGCTTCTGGAGCGGGGGGACGGGCAATGAGCAGTTCTTC	CASSFWSGGTGNEQFF
-	TRBD1	TRBV3-1/TRBV3-2	TRBJ2-3	TGTGCCAGCAGCCAAGATAAGGACAGGGCGAATACAGATACGCAGTATTTT	CASSQDKDRANTDTQYF
-	-	TRBV5-5	TRBJ2-7	TGTGCCAGCAGCTTGGATAGGGCGATAGACGAGCAGTACTTC	CASSLDRAIDEQYF
-	-	TRBV19	TRBJ1-2	TGTGCCAGTAGTAGACAGGATCGCTATGGCTACACCTTC	CASSRQDRYGYTF
-	-	TRBV11-2	TRBJ2-7	TGTGCCAGCAGCTTAGATAGAACGGGGGTCTACGAGCAGTACTTC	CASSLDRTGVYEQYF
-	-	TRBV3-1/TRBV3-2	TRBJ1-5	TGTGCCAGCAGCCCTGACACAAATCAGCCCCAGCATTTT	CASSPDTNQPQHF
-	TRBD1	TRBV28	TRBJ2-7	TGTGCCAGCAGGGGGACTGGACAGGGTAAATACGAGCAGTACTTC	CASRGTGQGKYEQYF
-	TRBD1	TRBV19	TRBJ1-4	TGTGCCAGTAGTATCGACAGGGACGGTGAAAAACTGTTTTTT	CASSIDRDGEKLFF
-	-	TRBV9	TRBJ1-4	TGTGCCAGCAGCGTAGTTGGATCAGGGCCTAATGAAAAACTGTTTTTT	CASSVVGSGPNEKLFF
-	-	TRBV2	TRBJ2-5	TGTGCCAGCACGGCAGGCCAAGAGACCCAGTACTTC	CASTAGQETQYF
-	-	TRBV5-1	TRBJ2-1	TGCGCCAGCAGCTTGGGTAAGGGAGAGCAGTTCTTC	CASSLGKGEQFF
-	TRBD1	TRBV4-3	TRBJ2-2	TGCGCCAGCAGCCCCGGGACAGCCACCGGGGAGCTGTTTTTT	CASSPGTATGELFF
-	-	TRBV5-4	TRBJ1-2	TGTGCCAGCAGCTTGGACAGGCGAACCTATGGCTACACCTTC	CASSLDRRTYGYTF
-	-	TRBV6-2/TRBV6-3	TRBJ1-2	TGTGCCAGCAGCCCTGGAAGGGGGGGCCTTTATAACTATGGCTACACCTTC	CASSPGRGGLYNYGYTF
-	TRBD1	TRBV20-1	TRBJ1-1	TGCAGTGCTGAGGACAGGCGGCAAGCTTTCTTT	CSAEDRRQAFF
-	TRBD1	TRBV5-6	TRBJ2-2	TGTGCCAGCAGCTCTGGGCGGGACAGGGGGCGAACCACCGGGGAGCTGTTTTTT	CASSSGRDRGRTTGELFF
-	-	TRBV9	TRBJ1-1	TGTGCCAGCAGCGTAAAAAGGAACACTGAAGCTTTCTTT	CASSVKRNTEAFF
-	-	TRBV27	TRBJ2-1	TGTGCCAGCAGAGCACAGGGAAATGAGCAGTTCTTC	CASRAQGNEQFF
-	-	TRBV11-2	TRBJ1-2	TGTGCCAGCAGCTCCGTAGACAGCAATAACTATGGCTACACCTTC	CASSSVDSNNYGYTF
-	-	TRBV29-1	TRBJ1-1	TGCAGCTTCGGGGGGGGTGTGACTGAAGCTTTCTTT	CSFGGGVTEAFF
-	-	TRBV12-3/TRBV12-4	TRBJ2-5	TGTGCCAGCAGCCCCCTGAGGGAGACCCAGTACTTC	CASSPLRETQYF
few	TRBD1	TRBV6-5	TRBJ2-7	TGTGCCAGCAGTTACGGCAGGGGGCCCTCCTACGAGCAGTACTTC	CASSYGRGPSYEQYF
-	-	TRBV18	TRBJ1-2	TGTGCCAGCTCACCAGCCGGACAATCCTATGGCTACACCTTC	CASSPAGQSYGYTF
-	-	TRBV5-1	TRBJ1-2	TGCGCCAGCAGCCTGGACTCCAGTAACTATGGCTACACCTTC	CASSLDSSNYGYTF
-	-	TRBV7-9	TRBJ1-2	TGTGCCAGCATAGGACAGAGGGGTAACTATGGCTACACCTTC	CASIGQRGNYGYTF
once	-	TRBV2	TRBJ1-2	TGTGCCAGCAAGGTTGATGGGGCGGACTATGGCTACACCTTC	CASKVDGADYGYTF
-	-	TRBV28	TRBJ1-3	TGTGCCAGCAGTTTAGGCGCCTATGGGGGAAACACCATATATTTT	CASSLGAYGGNTIYF
-	-	TRBV6-1	TRBJ2-1	TGTGCCAGCAGTGAACTAGGGAGCTCCTACAATGAGCAGTTCTTC	CASSELGSSYNEQFF
few	TRBD1	TRBV4-3	TRBJ2-7	TGCGCCAGCAGCCAGGCAGGGGGTCGCGGCGAGCAGTACTTC	CASSQAGGRGEQYF
-	TRBD2	TRBV19	TRBJ2-5	TGTGCCAGTAGTCCACGACTAGCGGGGGGGCAAGAGACCCAGTACTTC	CASSPRLAGGQETQYF
-	-	TRBV5-1	TRBJ2-5	TGCGCCAGCAGCCGGAACAGACAAGAGACCCAGTACTTC	CASSRNRQETQYF
-	TRBD2	TRBV5-1	TRBJ2-1	TGCGCCAGCAGCTCCGTGTCTAGCGGGGGGTGGAATGAGCAGTTCTTC	CASSSVSSGGWNEQFF
-	-	TRBV6-5	TRBJ1-6	TGTGCCAGCAGTTATTCCGGGAGGGACGCACCCCTCCACTTT	CASSYSGRDAPLHF
-	TRBD1	TRBV6-1	TRBJ1-5	TGTGCCAGCAGTGGACAGGGAGGCAATCAGCCCCAGCATTTT	CASSGQGGNQPQHF
-	TRBD2	TRBV6-6	TRBJ2-5	TGTGCCAGCAGTTACGGGCTAGCGGGGAAAGAGACCCAGTACTTC	CASSYGLAGKETQYF
-	-	TRBV6-1	TRBJ2-7	TGTGCCAGCAGTGAAAGGGGATCGTGGAGCTACGAGCAGTACTTC	CASSERGSWSYEQYF
-	-	TRBV7-2	TRBJ2-3	TGTGCCAGCAGCTTAGGCAGGACGGCTACGCAGTATTTT	CASSLGRTATQYF
-	TRBD2	TRBV5-1	TRBJ2-3	TGCGCCAGCAGCTTGGTCGCTAGCGGGGGGGCGGATACGCAGTATTTT	CASSLVASGGADTQYF
few	-	TRBV12-5	TRBJ1-2	TGTGCTAGTGCCAGAGGGTATGGCTACACCTTC	CASARGYGYTF